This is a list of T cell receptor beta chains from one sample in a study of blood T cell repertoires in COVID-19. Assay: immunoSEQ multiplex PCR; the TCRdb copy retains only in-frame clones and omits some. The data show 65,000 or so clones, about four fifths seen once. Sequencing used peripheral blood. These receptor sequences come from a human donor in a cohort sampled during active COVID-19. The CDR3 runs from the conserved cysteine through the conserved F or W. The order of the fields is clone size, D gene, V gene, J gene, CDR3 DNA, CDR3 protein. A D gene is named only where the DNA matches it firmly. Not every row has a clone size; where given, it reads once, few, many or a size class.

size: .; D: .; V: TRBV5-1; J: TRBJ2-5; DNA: TGCGCCAGCAGCTTGGTTAGCAGCCAAGAGACCCAGTACTTC; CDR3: CASSLVSSQETQYF
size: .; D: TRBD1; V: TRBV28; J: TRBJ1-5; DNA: TGTGCCAGCACTCCCTCCAGGGGGCAACCCCAGCATTTT; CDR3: CASTPSRGQPQHF
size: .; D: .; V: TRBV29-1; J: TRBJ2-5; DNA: TGCAGCGTTGATGGGAAGGGGGAGACCCAGTACTTC; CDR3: CSVDGKGETQYF
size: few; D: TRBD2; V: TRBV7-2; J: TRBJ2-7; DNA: TGTGCCAGCAGCCTTGTAGCGGGGGGGAACTACGAGCAGTACTTC; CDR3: CASSLVAGGNYEQYF
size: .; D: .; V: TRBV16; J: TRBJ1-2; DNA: TGTGCCAGCAGCCTATCGGACAGCGCTAACTATGGCTACACCTTC; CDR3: CASSLSDSANYGYTF
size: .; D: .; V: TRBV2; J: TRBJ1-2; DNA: TGTGCCAGCAGTGTATTCTCTTACTATGGCTACACCTTC; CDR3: CASSVFSYYGYTF
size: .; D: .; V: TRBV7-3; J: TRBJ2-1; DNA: TGTGCCAGCAGCTTAGGTAGCGCTAACTACAATGAGCAGTTCTTC; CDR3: CASSLGSANYNEQFF
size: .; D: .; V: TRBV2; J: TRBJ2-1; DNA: TGTGCCAGCAGTGAAGCCGACGGAGGGGAGCAGTTCTTC; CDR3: CASSEADGGEQFF
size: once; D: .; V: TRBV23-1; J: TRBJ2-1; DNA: TGCGCCAGCGGTAGAGTTGGTGAGCAGTTCTTC; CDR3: CASGRVGEQFF
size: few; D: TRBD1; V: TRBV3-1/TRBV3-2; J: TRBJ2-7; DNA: TGTGCCAGCAGCCCTAGGGACAGAAAGTCCTACGAGCAGTACTTC; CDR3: CASSPRDRKSYEQYF
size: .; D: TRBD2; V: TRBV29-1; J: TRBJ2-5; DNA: TGCAGCGTCCTTGGGGCGGGAGGGGGAGAGACCCAGTACTTC; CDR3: CSVLGAGGGETQYF
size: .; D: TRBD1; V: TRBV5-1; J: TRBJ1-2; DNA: TGCGCCAGCAGCACCGGGGACAGGGGCTATGGCTACACCTTC; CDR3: CASSTGDRGYGYTF
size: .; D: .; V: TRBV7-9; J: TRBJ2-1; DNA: TGTGCCAGCAGCTCTAGCTTCGAGCAGTTCTTC; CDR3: CASSSSFEQFF
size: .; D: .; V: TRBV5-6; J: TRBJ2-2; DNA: TGTGCCAGCAGCTTGTCAACGGCGGGATGGAACACCGGGGAGCTGTTTTTT; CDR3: CASSLSTAGWNTGELFF
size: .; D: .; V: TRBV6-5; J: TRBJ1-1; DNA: TGTGCCAGCAGTTATGGGGGGGACACTGAAGCTTTCTTT; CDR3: CASSYGGDTEAFF
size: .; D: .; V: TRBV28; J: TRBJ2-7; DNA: TGTGCCAGCAGTTTAGCTAACTCCTACGAGCAGTACTTC; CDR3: CASSLANSYEQYF
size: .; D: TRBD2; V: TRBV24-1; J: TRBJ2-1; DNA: TGTGCCACCAGTGATTTTGAGACTAGCGGGAACAATGAGCAGTTCTTC; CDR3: CATSDFETSGNNEQFF
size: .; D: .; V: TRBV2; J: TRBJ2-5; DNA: TGTGCCAGCAGTGAAGCGCTATTTAGGAAGGGGACAACCCAAGAGACCCAGTACTTC; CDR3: CASSEALFRKGTTQETQYF
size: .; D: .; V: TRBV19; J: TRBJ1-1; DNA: TGTGCCACTGGGAGGAGGGGCACTGAAGCTTTCTTT; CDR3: CATGRRGTEAFF
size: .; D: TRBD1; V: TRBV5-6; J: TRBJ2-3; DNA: TGTGCCAGCAGCAGCCGGGACAGGGGGTCGGATACGCAGTATTTT; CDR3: CASSSRDRGSDTQYF
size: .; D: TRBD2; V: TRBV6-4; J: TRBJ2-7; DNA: TGTGCCAGCAGCCGGACTAGCGGGAGCCCCCGCGGCCCCTACGAGCAGTACTTC; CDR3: CASSRTSGSPRGPYEQYF
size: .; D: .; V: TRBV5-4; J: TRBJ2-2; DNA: TGTGCCAGCAGCTCCCCTACAGGGTCCACCGGGGAGCTGTTTTTT; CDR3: CASSSPTGSTGELFF
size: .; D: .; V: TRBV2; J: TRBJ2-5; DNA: TGTGCCGGCCAGGGAACAGAGACCCAGTACTTC; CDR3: CAGQGTETQYF